This entry is about one TCR beta chain. Antigen unknown. This entry comes from a study of T cell responses to AZD1222 COVID-19 vaccine. General observations from the study: Repertoires were collected only later (after the peak T cell response had occurred).

Produced via immunoSEQ multiplex PCR; TCRdb's table is partial and in-frame only. The table includes just over 150,000 clones, 90% detected once. Between the trimmed V and J ends, which lost 8 bases and 6 bases, there was a span of 10 bases. This CDR3 comprises 12 residues. The V gene's germline CDR1 is MNHEY and CDR2 SVGAGI. The clonotype originates from an adult who received the AZD1222 COVID-19 vaccine. J is TRBJ1-4 and V is TRBV6-5; the D is unclear. Here the sequenced sample was peripheral blood, taken 28 days after the second AZD1222 dose. CDR3 sequence: CASSPADEKLFF. The CDR3 coding sequence is TGTGCCAGCTCACCCGCGGATGAAAAACTGTTTTTT.